This T cell receptor beta chain was recorded in a study of breast tumors, draining lymph nodes, adjacent tissues. Findings and caveats of the study: The lymph node origin of tumor T cells was framed as consistent with a hypothesis, not demonstrated.

TCRdb called the multiplex PCR reads again in MiXCR, with one record for every CDR3 protein. The data show approximately 170,000 distinct CDR3 sequences, 30% to 35% seen once. The V segment lost 5 bases and the J segment 0 bases; nucleotides outside the gene matches: 4. This CDR3 is built from 16 residues. Germline-derived CDR1 and CDR2 are MNHEY and SVGAGI. Breast cancer patients provided tissue from their axillary draining lymph nodes. The table lists this clonotype with many counts. Its cognate antigen is unknown. This receptor was obtained from a female donor with breast cancer. Some clones in this sample may be carry-over from other donors' samples. What was sequenced was axillary lymph node tissue. V and J are TRBV6-5 and TRBJ2-6, with 7 bases that match TRBD1. The CDR3 region has the DNA TGTGCCAGCAGTGGACAGGCACGCTCTGGGGCCAACGTCCTGACTTTC. It is translated as CASSGQARSGANVLTF.